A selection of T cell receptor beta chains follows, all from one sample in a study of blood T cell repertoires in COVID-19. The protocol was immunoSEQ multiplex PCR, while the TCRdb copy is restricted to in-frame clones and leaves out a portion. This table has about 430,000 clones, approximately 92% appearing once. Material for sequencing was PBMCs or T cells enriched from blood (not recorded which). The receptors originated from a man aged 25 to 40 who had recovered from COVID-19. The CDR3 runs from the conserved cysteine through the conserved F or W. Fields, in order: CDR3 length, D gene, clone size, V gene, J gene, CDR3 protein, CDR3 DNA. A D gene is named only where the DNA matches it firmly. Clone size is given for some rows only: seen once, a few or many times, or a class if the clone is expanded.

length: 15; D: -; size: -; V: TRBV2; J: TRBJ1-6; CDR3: CASNFQGSHNSPLHF; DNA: TGTGCCAGCAATTTCCAGGGGTCACATAATTCACCCCTCCACTTT
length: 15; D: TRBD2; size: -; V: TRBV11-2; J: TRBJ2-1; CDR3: CASSLPSGRATWQFF; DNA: TGTGCCAGCAGCTTACCGAGCGGGAGGGCGACATGGCAGTTCTTC
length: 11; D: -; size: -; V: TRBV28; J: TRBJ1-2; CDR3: CASSLRGGYTF; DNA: TGTGCCAGCAGTTTGCGGGGCGGCTACACCTTC
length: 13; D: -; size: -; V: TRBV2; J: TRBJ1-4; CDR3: CASRNRVGEKLFF; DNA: TGTGCCAGCAGGAACAGGGTGGGTGAAAAACTGTTTTTT
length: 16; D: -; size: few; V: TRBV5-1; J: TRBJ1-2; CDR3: CASAKSGGSPVDGYTF; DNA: TGCGCCAGCGCTAAGAGTGGGGGCTCGCCCGTAGATGGCTACACCTTC
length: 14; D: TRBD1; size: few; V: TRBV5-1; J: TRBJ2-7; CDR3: CASSLGQGSHEQYF; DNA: TGCGCCAGCAGCTTGGGACAGGGGTCCCACGAGCAGTACTTC
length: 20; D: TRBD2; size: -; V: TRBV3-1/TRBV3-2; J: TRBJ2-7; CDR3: CASSQVVGGSGSILPYEQYF; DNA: TGTGCCAGCAGCCAAGTCGTGGGGGGTAGCGGGAGCATTCTTCCCTACGAGCAGTACTTC
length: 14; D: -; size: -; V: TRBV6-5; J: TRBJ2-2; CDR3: CASSQGLETGELFF; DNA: TGTGCCAGCAGCCAGGGGCTCGAGACCGGGGAGCTGTTTTTT
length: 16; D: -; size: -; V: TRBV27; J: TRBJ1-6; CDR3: CASSFLLTDHGSPLHF; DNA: TGTGCCAGCAGTTTTCTCCTGACAGACCATGGGTCACCCCTCCACTTT
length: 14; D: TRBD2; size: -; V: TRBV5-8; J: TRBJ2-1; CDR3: CASSWSSGYNEQFF; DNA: TGTGCCAGCAGCTGGTCTAGCGGTTACAATGAGCAGTTCTTC
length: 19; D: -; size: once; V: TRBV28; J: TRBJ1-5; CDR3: CASSSPAGAVFHSNQPQHF; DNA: TGTGCCAGCAGTTCCCCGGCAGGCGCCGTATTCCATAGCAATCAGCCCCAGCATTTT
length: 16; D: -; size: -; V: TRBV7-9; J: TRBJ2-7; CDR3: CASSGPGVGFPLEQYF; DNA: TGTGCCAGCAGCGGCCCCGGGGTGGGGTTTCCACTGGAGCAGTACTTC
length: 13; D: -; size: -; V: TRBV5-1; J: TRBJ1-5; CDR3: CASSPEGYQPQHF; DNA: TGCGCCAGCAGCCCGGAGGGGTATCAGCCCCAGCATTTT
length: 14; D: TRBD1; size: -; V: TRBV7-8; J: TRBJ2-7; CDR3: CASSFGQGNYEQYF; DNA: TGTGCCAGCAGCTTCGGACAGGGAAACTACGAGCAGTACTTC
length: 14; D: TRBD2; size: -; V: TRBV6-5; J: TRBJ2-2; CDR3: CASCRGGDTGELFF; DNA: TGTGCCAGCTGCCGGGGGGGGGACACCGGGGAGCTGTTTTTT
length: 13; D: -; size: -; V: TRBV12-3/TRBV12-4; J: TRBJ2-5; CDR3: CASSPLVAETQYF; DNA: TGTGCCAGCAGCCCACTAGTCGCGGAGACCCAGTACTTC
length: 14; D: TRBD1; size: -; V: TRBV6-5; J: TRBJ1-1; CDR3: CASTIDRGNTEAFF; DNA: TGTGCCAGCACCATAGACAGGGGGAACACTGAAGCTTTCTTT
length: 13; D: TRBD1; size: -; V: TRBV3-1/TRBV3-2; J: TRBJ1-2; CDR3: CASSHGTAYGYTF; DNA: TGTGCCAGCAGCCACGGGACAGCCTATGGCTACACCTTC
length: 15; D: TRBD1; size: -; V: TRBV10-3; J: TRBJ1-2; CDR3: CAISESRTGESGYTF; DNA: TGTGCCATCAGTGAGTCCCGGACAGGGGAGAGTGGCTACACCTTC
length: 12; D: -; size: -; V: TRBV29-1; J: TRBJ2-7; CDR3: CSVERGNYEQYF; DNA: TGCAGCGTTGAAAGGGGGAACTACGAGCAGTACTTC
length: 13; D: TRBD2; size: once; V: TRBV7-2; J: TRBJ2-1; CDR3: CASSIRVTSGVVF; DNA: TGTGCCAGCAGCATTAGGGTGACTAGCGGGGTCGTCTTC
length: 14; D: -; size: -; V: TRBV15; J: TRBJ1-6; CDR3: CATSRGGVNSPLHF; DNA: TGTGCCACCAGCAGGGGCGGGGTGAATTCACCCCTCCACTTT
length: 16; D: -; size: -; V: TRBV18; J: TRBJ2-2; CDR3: CASSRRTAREAGELFF; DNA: TGTGCCAGCTCACGTAGGACTGCTCGCGAAGCCGGGGAGCTGTTTTTT
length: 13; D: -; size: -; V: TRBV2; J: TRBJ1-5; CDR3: CASSETGYQPQHF; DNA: TGTGCCAGCAGTGAGACAGGTTATCAGCCCCAGCATTTT
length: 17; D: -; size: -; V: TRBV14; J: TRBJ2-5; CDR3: CASSRLPGQDFQETQYF; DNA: TGTGCCAGCAGCCGATTACCGGGACAAGATTTCCAAGAGACCCAGTACTTC
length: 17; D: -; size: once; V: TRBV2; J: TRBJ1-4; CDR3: CASRLTQTGTTNEKLFF; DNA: TGTGCCAGCAGACTAACTCAGACGGGAACAACTAATGAAAAACTGTTTTTT
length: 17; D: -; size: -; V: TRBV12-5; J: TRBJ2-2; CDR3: CASGLAHSETFTGELFF; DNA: TGTGCTAGTGGTTTGGCCCACTCGGAGACTTTCACCGGGGAGCTGTTTTTT
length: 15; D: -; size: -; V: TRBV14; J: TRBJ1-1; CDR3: CASSQTAGANTEAFF; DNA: TGTGCCAGCAGCCAGACCGCTGGGGCGAACACTGAAGCTTTCTTT
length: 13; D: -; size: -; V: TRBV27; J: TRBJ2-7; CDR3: CASSTDRERVRYF; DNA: TGTGCCAGCAGTACTGACAGGGAGCGGGTTCGGTACTTC
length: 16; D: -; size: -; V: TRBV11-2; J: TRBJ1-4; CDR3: CASSLDGGEQGEKLFF; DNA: TGTGCCAGCAGCTTAGATGGAGGCGAGCAGGGGGAAAAACTGTTTTTT
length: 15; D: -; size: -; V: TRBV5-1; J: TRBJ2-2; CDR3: CASSLDYLNTGELFF; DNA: TGCGCCAGCAGCTTGGACTATCTGAACACCGGGGAGCTGTTTTTT
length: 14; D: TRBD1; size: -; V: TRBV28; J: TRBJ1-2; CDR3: CASSLGQGGYGYTF; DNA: TGTGCCAGCAGTCTGGGACAGGGAGGCTATGGCTACACCTTC
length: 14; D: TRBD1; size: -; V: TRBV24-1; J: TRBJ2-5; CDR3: CATSWTGEGETQYF; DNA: TGTGCCACCAGTTGGACAGGGGAGGGAGAGACCCAGTACTTC
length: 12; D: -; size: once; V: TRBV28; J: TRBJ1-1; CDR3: CASTLGGTEAFF; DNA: TGTGCCAGCACTCTGGGGGGAACTGAAGCTTTCTTT
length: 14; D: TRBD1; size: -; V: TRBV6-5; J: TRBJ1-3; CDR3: CASTPGTARNTIYF; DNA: TGTGCCAGCACCCCGGGGACAGCAAGAAACACCATATATTTT
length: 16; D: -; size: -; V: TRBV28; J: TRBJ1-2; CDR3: CASSSPLGAGFYGYTF; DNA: TGTGCCAGCAGTTCCCCTCTTGGGGCAGGGTTCTATGGCTACACCTTC
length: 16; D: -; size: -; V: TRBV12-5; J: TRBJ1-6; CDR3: CASGYSLGAGNSPLHF; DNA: TGTGCTAGTGGTTACTCCCTAGGGGCGGGGAATTCACCCCTCCACTTT
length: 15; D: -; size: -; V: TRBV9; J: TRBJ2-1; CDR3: CASSVGRNTYNEQFF; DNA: TGTGCCAGCAGCGTCGGTAGAAATACCTACAATGAGCAGTTCTTC
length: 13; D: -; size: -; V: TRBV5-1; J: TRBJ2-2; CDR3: CASSPRDTGELFF; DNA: TGCGCCAGCTCACCCAGGGACACCGGGGAGCTGTTTTTT
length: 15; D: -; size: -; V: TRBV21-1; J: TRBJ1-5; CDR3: CASSKVQGGDQPQHF; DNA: TGTGCCAGCAGCAAAGTACAGGGGGGAGATCAGCCCCAGCATTTT
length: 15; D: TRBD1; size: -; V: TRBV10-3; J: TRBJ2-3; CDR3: CAIMRGQDDTDTQYF; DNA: TGTGCCATCATGAGAGGACAGGATGATACAGATACGCAGTATTTT
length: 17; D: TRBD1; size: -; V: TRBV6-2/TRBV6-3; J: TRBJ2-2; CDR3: CASSYRRDRKNTGELFF; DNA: TGTGCCAGCAGTTACAGACGGGACAGGAAGAACACCGGGGAGCTGTTTTTT
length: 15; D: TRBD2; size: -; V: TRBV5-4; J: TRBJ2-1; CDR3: CASGLTAGGVNEQFF; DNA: TGTGCCAGCGGACTGACAGCGGGAGGGGTCAATGAGCAGTTCTTC
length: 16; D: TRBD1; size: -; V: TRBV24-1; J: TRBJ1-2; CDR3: CATSDPPGQGDYGYTF; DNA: TGTGCCACCAGTGACCCCCCGGGACAGGGTGACTATGGCTACACCTTC
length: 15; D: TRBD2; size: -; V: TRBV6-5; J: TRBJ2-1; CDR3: CASSYLAGEGDEQFF; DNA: TGTGCCAGCAGTTACCTAGCCGGGGAGGGCGATGAGCAGTTCTTC